Included here is one TCR beta chain sequence, with context. The record originates from a study of OX40 agonist ivuxolimab in advanced cancers. The data were produced by immunoSEQ multiplex PCR, yet TCRdb's version contains in-frame clones alone and is incomplete. The data show 77,000 or so clones, with about 85% seen just once and 4.5% to 6% held by the top ten. The V end was cut by 3 bases, the J end by 3 bases, with 24 bases between. CDR1 and CDR2 from the germline V gene are MNHEY and SMNVEV (reference sequence). The CDR3 totals 19 residues. Here the sequenced sample was CD4+ or CD8+ T cells sorted from blood, taken in a trial of the OX40 agonist ivuxolimab. The source of this sequence is an adult with an advanced solid tumor such as melanoma, head and neck, liver or kidney cancer. The chain has TRBV27 and TRBJ2-1; D may be TRBD1 (5 bases). CDR3: CASSLTAVGHRTIYNEQFF. The CDR3 DNA reads TGTGCCAGCAGTTTGACCGCGGTCGGGCACAGGACGATCTACAATGAGCAGTTCTTC.